Below, 17 T cell receptor beta chains from the same sample are listed, as sequenced in a study of identical twins. Each CDR3 protein is one row after TCRdb ran MiXCR on the 5' RACE reads. Of around 370,000 distinct CDR3 sequences listed, about 10% are singletons. What was sequenced was naive T cells sorted from blood. The source of these receptors is a woman in her 50s in good health.

The sample holds many counts of this clonotype. The chain joins TRBV14 to TRBJ2-5, with D possibly being TRBD2 (6 bases). Germline loops: CDR1 SGHDN, CDR2 FVKESK. The CDR3 is 14 residues long. V shed 3 bases and J shed 1 base, with 9 bases lying between them. Here the CDR3 DNA reads TGTGCCAGCAGCCACCGGAGGGTCCAAGAGACCCAGTACTTC. It codes for CASSHRRVQETQYF.

This clonotype has a handful of counts. This chain connects TRBV6-5 to TRBJ2-1; tentative D call: TRBD2 (6 bases). Trimming shortened V by 0 bases and J by 4 bases, and 13 bases separated the two germline ends. Germline values: CDR1 MNHEY, CDR2 SVGAGI. The CDR3 spans 16 residues. For the CDR3, the DNA is TGTGCCAGCAGTTACTCGACTAGGGGAGATTACAATGAGCAGTTCTTC. Protein sequence: CASSYSTRGDYNEQFF.

This chain links TRBV3-1 with TRBJ2-1, with 7 bases aligning to TRBD2. The CDR3 has 15 residues. Germline lookup yields CDR1 LGHDT and CDR2 YNNKEL (reference sequence). J gave up 4 bases and V 5 bases, and 8 bases lay outside the gene matches. CDR3 coding DNA: TGTGCCAGCAGCGCTCGGGAGGAGCTGTACAATGAGCAGTTCTTC. Protein product: CASSAREELYNEQFF.

This chain links TRBV29-1 with TRBJ2-2, with a possible D match to TRBD1 (6 bases). The CDR3 extends over 13 amino acids. CDR1 SQVTM and CDR2 ANQGSEA come from the germline V gene. The V gene lost 6 bases and the J gene lost 1 base, with 9 bases spanning the gap. Written as DNA, the CDR3 is TGCAGCGTGATGACAGGGAACACCGGGGAGCTGTTTTTT. Its translation: CSVMTGNTGELFF.

This clonotype was counted a few times. The rearrangement joins TRBV7-9 to TRBJ2-1, with D hard to call. This CDR3 has 11 amino acids. CDR1 is SEHNR, CDR2 FQNEAQ, per germline (reference sequence). Trimming took 2 bases from V and 10 from J, leaving 6 bases between them. CDR3 protein: CASSLSPEQFF. The CDR3 DNA sequence: TGTGCCAGCAGCTTAAGCCCAGAGCAGTTCTTC.

The chain carries TRBV5-1 and TRBJ2-7, with a tentative D call TRBD2 (6 bases). Trimming removed 0 bases from V and 7 bases from J, with 11 bases in between. The CDR3 contains 13 residues. Germline V gives CDR1 SGHRS, CDR2 YFSETQ. For the CDR3, the DNA is TGCGCCAGCAGCTTGGTTCTTAGCGGTGAGCAGTACGTC. Translation gives CASSLVLSGEQYV.

In this sample, this clonotype turned up a few times. This chain links TRBV6-5 with TRBJ1-5; D is uncertain. This CDR3 contains 14 residues. With 4 bases removed from V and 1 base from J, the gap between germline ends came to 8 bases. Germline CDR1 MNHEY, CDR2 SVGAGI. The CDR3: CASSSTWSNQPQHF. The CDR3 DNA reads TGTGCCAGCAGTTCCACATGGAGCAATCAGCCCCAGCATTTT.

This clonotype was recorded many times. The J gene is TRBJ2-1, the V gene TRBV5-1; maybe TRBD1 (6 bases). V was shortened by 5 bases and J by 1 base, with 13 bases between the two germline ends. The CDR3 totals 15 residues. CDR1 is SGHRS and CDR2 is YFSETQ in the germline V gene. The CDR3 DNA reads TGCGCCAGCAGATCCGAGGGGGAGTCCTACAATGAGCAGTTCTTC. Residues: CASRSEGESYNEQFF. Using reference TRBV5-1 and TRBJ2-1 for the parts outside the CDR3, the full variable domain is KAGVTQTPRYLIKTRGQQVTLSCSPISGHRSVSWYQQTPGQGLQFLFEYFSETQRNKGNFPGRFSGRQFSNSRSEMNVSTLELGDSALYLCASRSEGESYNEQFFGPGTRLTVL.

This clonotype appeared many times. This chain connects TRBV7-8 to TRBJ2-2; 11 nucleotides agree with TRBD1. Germline V gene data show CDR1 as SGHVS and CDR2 as FQNEAQ. The CDR3 is 17 amino acids. V lost 5 bases and J lost 6; bases outside the gene matches: 11. The chain's CDR3 is CASSPPGQGDVAGELFF. The CDR3 DNA is TGTGCCAGCAGCCCCCCGGGACAGGGGGACGTAGCCGGGGAGCTGTTTTTT.

This clonotype was seen many times. The chain carries TRBV11-3 and TRBJ1-4; 8 positions agree with TRBD1. After removal of 5 bases from V and 5 bases from J, the junction contained 7 bases not matched to a gene. Germline assignment: CDR1 SGHNT and CDR2 YENEEA. The CDR3 consists of 15 residues. For the CDR3, the DNA is TGTGCCAGCAGCGAGCAGGGGGCGCGGAATGAAAAACTGTTTTTT. Its protein is CASSEQGARNEKLFF.

This clonotype appeared many times. This chain connects TRBV15 to TRBJ2-5; D could derive from TRBD1 or TRBD2 (5 bases each). Germline assignment: CDR1 LNHNV and CDR2 YYDKDF (reference sequence). Deletions cut 5 bases from V and 2 bases from J, with 12 bases between. The length of the CDR3 is 14 residues. The CDR3 loop is CATSAGTAQETQYF. The DNA of the CDR3 is TGTGCCACCAGCGCTGGGACGGCTCAAGAGACCCAGTACTTC.

Only a few counts were recorded for this clonotype. V usage is TRBV6-5 and J usage is TRBJ2-7; D assignment may be TRBD1 or TRBD2 (5 bases each). The CDR3 is 14 amino acids. V shed 2 bases and J shed 7 bases, with 15 bases lying between them. Looked up from germline, CDR1 is MNHEY and CDR2 is SVGAGI. The CDR3 coding sequence is TGTGCCAGCAGTTACCACCGGGACCGCGGGGAGCAGTACTTC. Amino acid sequence: CASSYHRDRGEQYF.

The table lists this clonotype with a few counts. This sequence joins TRBV7-7 and TRBJ2-2; 10 bases fit TRBD1. Unmatched junction bases numbered 2, after V lost 6 bases and J lost 4 bases. CDR1 and CDR2 from the germline V gene are SSHAT and FNYEAQ (reference sequence). The CDR3 is 14 amino acids. DNA of the CDR3: TGTGCCAGCAGGGGACAGGGGAGCACCGGGGAGCTGTTTTTT. This codes for CASRGQGSTGELFF.

This clonotype was found a few times. The chain uses TRBV19 and TRBJ1-1; possibly TRBD1 for D (5 bases). V gave up 6 bases and J gave up 11 bases, with 19 bases separating them. Germline values: CDR1 LNHDA, CDR2 SQIVND (reference sequence). This CDR3 has 13 amino acids. CDR3 in DNA: TGTGCCAGTAGCCGGAGCCCAGGGTTACCGGCTTTCTTT. It yields the protein CASSRSPGLPAFF.

This clonotype was recorded many times. J is TRBJ2-7 and V is TRBV20-1, with TRBD2 matching 7 bases. The CDR3 consists of 13 residues. Germline V gives CDR1 DFQATT, CDR2 SNEGSKA (reference sequence). With 3 bases clipped from V and 2 bases from J, the junction kept 4 bases outside the gene matches. The CDR3, as DNA: TGCAGTGCTAGCTCTGGACTAGCCTACGAGCAGTACTTC. Translating it yields CSASSGLAYEQYF.

This clonotype was recorded a few times. The chain uses TRBV20-1 and TRBJ2-1; 8 positions agree with TRBD2. With 6 bases clipped from V and 5 bases from J, the junction kept 6 bases outside the gene matches. Looked up from germline, CDR1 is DFQATT and CDR2 is SNEGSKA (reference sequence). This CDR3 is 13 amino acids long. The CDR3 reads CSAYGSGNNEQFF. CDR3 bases: TGCAGTGCGTATGGTAGCGGGAACAATGAGCAGTTCTTC.

The rearrangement links TRBV12-3 or TRBV12-4 to TRBJ1-2, with unresolved D. The CDR3 contains 11 residues. Trimming shortened V by 3 bases and J by 8 bases, and 7 bases separated the two germline ends. CDR3 sequence: CASSFIRGYTF. In DNA form, the CDR3 reads TGTGCCAGCAGTTTCATTAGGGGCTACACCTTC.